In its sample, the clone carrying this T cell receptor (beta chain) was seen a few times. Its specificity is not known. The data belong to a study of CD8 T cells in ankylosing spondylitis. The study's findings and limits: The authors reported significant enrichment of disease-linked clones in matched ankylosing spondylitis synovial fluid.

TCRdb ran MiXCR on the 5' RACE reads and lists one entry per CDR3 protein. The sample includes 160,000 or so distinct CDR3 sequences, 9.5% to 10% seen only once; the top ten take over 13%. The CDR3 spans 18 residues. Germline V gene lookup returns CDR1 SGHVS and CDR2 FQNEAQ. V dropped 5 bases and J dropped 8; count of bases not matched to a gene: 17. The TCR was taken from a female donor with ankylosing spondylitis or in good health (not recorded which). Sequenced: blood, either unsorted or a sorted T cell fraction (not recorded which). The V and J genes are TRBV7-8 and TRBJ1-4; 10 positions agree with TRBD1. The CDR3 DNA reads TGTGCCAGCAGCCTGACTCCGGGACAGGGGATGACAAAGGAAAAACTGTTTTTT. Amino acid sequence: CASSLTPGQGMTKEKLFF.